The clone carrying this TCR beta chain was observed a single time. This entry belongs to a study of CD8 T cells in Susac syndrome. Random hexamers served to reverse transcribe roughly 0.5 to 1 ug RNA. TCR beta CDR3 was amplified by immunoSEQ multiplex PCR. This amplification extended across 54 Vbeta and 13 Jbeta segments. TCRdb redid the calling of the immunoSEQ multiplex PCR reads with MiXCR, one entry per CDR3 protein. The sample includes about 160,000 distinct CDR3 sequences, around 95% of them seen just once. The T cells that were sequenced for TCR beta were CD8+ and CD4+ cells from blood. While serving as controls, healthy donors were matched for age and sex. FACS enriched CD8+ TEMRA cells, while bulk CD8+ and CD4+ were negatively isolated. CDR1 SGHRS and CDR2 YFSETQ come from the germline V gene. The trim removed 4 bases at V and 5 bases at J, leaving 4 bases unmatched. The CDR3 extends over 14 amino acids.

V is TRBV5-1 and J is TRBJ1-2; TRBD1 matches 11 bases. The sample taken for sequencing was CD4+ T cells from PBMCs. The receptor was derived from a human donor in good health. The CDR3 protein is CASSHGTGGYGYTF. In DNA, the CDR3 is TGCGCCAGCAGCCACGGGACAGGGGGGTATGGCTACACCTTC.